The present T cell receptor (beta chain) was sequenced within a study of CD8+CD57+ T cells in acquired aplastic anemia. This clonotype was counted ten times or more. Previously, flow cytometry had revealed CD8+CD57+ cell expansion in the patients chosen for sequencing. Genomic DNA was employed as the template in profiling TCR beta VDJ and CDR3. TCRdb re-called the reads through MiXCR, storing one row per CDR3 protein. The sample lists more than 150,000 distinct CDR3 sequences; roughly 50% were seen once. The CDR3 sequence is 17 residues long. The V segment lost 6 bases and the J segment 1 base; nucleotides outside the gene matches: 13. The V gene's germline CDR1 is SNHLY and CDR2 FYNNEI.

The material sequenced was sorted CD4+, CD8+, or CD8+CD57+ T cells (not recorded which) from PBMCs. The chain employs TRBV2 and TRBJ2-3, with 7 bases that match TRBD2. This receptor was taken from a human donor with aplastic anemia. The DNA of the CDR3 is TGTGCCAGCAGGTCACTCCTTTCGGGGGGACGCACAGATACGCAGTATTTT. Translated, it gives CASRSLLSGGRTDTQYF.